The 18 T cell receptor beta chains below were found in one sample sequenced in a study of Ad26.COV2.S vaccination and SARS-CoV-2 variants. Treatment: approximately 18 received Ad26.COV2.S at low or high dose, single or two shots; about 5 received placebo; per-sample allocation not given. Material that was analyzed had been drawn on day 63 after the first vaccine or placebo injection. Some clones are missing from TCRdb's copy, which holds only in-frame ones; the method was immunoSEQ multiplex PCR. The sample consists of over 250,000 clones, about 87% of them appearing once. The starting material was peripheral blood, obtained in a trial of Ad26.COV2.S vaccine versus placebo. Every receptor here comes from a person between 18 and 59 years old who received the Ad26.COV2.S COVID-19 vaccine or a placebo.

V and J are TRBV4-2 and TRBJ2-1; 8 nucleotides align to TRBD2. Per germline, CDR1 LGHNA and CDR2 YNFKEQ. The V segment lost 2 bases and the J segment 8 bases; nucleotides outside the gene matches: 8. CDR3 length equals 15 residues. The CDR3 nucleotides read TGTGCCAGCAGCCAAATAGCGGGAATATTCGATGAGCAGTTCTTC. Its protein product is CASSQIAGIFDEQFF.

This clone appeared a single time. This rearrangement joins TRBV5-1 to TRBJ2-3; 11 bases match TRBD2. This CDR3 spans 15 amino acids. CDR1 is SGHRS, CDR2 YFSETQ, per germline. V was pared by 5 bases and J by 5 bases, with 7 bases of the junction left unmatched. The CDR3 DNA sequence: TGCGCCAGCAGTTTACTAGCGGGGGCCGGAGATACGCAGTATTTT. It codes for CASSLLAGAGDTQYF.

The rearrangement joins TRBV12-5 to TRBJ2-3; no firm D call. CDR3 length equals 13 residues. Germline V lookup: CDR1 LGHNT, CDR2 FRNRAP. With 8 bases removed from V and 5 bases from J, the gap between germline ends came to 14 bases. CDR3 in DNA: TGTGCTAGTACTATCTTATCGGGAGATACGCAGTATTTT. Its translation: CASTILSGDTQYF.

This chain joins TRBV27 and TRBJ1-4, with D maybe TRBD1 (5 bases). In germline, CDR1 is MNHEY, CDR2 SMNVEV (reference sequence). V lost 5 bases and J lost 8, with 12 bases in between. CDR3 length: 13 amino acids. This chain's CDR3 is CASSPPGIEKLFF. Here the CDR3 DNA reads TGTGCCAGCAGTCCCCCAGGGATAGAAAAACTGTTTTTT.

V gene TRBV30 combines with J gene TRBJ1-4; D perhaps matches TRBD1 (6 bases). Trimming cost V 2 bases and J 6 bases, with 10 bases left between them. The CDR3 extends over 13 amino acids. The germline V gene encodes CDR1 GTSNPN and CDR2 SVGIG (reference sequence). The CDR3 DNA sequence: TGTGCCTGGAGTTCACAGGGCGATGAAAAACTGTTTTTT. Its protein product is CAWSSQGDEKLFF.

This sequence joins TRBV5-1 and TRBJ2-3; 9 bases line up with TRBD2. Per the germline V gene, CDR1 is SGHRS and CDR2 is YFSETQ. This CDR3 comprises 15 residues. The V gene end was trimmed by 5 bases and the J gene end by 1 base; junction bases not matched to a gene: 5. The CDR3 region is CASSWRGRGTDTQYF. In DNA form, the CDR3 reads TGCGCCAGCAGTTGGCGCGGGAGGGGCACAGATACGCAGTATTTT.

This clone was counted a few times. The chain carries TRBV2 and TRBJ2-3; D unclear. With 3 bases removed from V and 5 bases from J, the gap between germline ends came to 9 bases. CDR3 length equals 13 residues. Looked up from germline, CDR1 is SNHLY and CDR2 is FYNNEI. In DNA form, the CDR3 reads TGTGCCAGCAGTGATGGACCCGGAGATACGCAGTATTTT. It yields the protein CASSDGPGDTQYF.

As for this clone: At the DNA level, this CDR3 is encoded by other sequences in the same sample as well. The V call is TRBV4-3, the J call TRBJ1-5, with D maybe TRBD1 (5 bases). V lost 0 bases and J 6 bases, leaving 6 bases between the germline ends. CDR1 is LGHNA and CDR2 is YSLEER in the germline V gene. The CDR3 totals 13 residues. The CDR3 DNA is TGCGCCAGCAGCCAAGATAGGGGTCAGCCCCAGCATTTT. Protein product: CASSQDRGQPQHF.

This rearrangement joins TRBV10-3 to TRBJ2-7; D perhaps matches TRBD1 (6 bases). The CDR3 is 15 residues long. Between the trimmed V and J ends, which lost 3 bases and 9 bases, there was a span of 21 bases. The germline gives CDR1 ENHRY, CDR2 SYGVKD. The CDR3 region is CAISDGGGEYHGQYF. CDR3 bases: TGTGCCATCAGTGACGGTGGGGGCGAGTATCATGGGCAGTACTTC.

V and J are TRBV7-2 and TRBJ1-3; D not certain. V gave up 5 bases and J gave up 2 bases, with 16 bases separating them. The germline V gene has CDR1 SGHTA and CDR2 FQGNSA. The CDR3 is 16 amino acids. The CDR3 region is CASSLPPGMAGNTIYF. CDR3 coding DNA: TGTGCCAGCAGCCTACCCCCGGGAATGGCTGGAAACACCATATATTTT. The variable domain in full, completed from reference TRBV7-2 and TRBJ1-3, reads GAGVSQSPSNKVTEKGKDVELRCDPISGHTALYWYRQSLGQGLEFLIYFQGNSAPDKSGLPSDRFSAERTGGSVSTLTIQRTQQEDSAVYLCASSLPPGMAGNTIYFGEGSWLTVV.

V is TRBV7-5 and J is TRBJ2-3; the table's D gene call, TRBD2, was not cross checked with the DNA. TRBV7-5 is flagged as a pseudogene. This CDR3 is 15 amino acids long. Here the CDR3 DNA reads TGTGCCAGAAGCCGGGGACTAGCTAACACAGATACGCAGTATTTT. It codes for CARSRGLANTDTQYF.

The CDR3 loop reads CASSTTFGARETQYF. As DNA, the CDR3 is TGTGCCAGCAGTACCACCTTTGGGGCGAGAGAGACCCAGTACTTC. V and J are TRBV27 and TRBJ2-5; possible D gene TRBD1, 5 bases. The CDR3 consists of 15 residues. Per germline, CDR1 MNHEY and CDR2 SMNVEV (reference sequence). Trimming left V 5 bases short and J 4 bases short, with 17 bases between.

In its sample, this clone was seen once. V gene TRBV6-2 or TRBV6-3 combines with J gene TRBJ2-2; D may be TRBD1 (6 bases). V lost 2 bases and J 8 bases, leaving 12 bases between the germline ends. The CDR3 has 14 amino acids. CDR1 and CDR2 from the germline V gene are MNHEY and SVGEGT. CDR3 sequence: CASSYSNRAGELFF. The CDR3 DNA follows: TGTGCCAGCAGTTACAGCAACAGGGCGGGGGAGCTGTTTTTT.

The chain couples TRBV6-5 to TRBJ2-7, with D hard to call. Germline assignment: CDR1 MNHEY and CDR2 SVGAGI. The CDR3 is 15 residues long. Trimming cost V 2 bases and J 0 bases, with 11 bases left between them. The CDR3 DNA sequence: TGTGCCAGCAGTTACAGGTCCCAGAGCTCCTACGAGCAGTACTTC. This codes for CASSYRSQSSYEQYF.

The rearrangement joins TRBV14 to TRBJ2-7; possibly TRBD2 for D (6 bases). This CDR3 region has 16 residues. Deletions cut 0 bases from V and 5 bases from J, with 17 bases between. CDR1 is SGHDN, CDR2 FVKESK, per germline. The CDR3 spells CASSQDRFAGKDEQYF. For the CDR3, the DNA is TGTGCCAGCAGCCAAGATAGGTTCGCGGGAAAGGACGAGCAGTACTTC.

The CDR3 bases are TGTGCCAGCAGCTCTCGCAGGGACACAGATACGCAGTATTTT. It is translated as CASSSRRDTDTQYF. The chain combines TRBV5-8 with TRBJ2-3; possible D gene TRBD1, 5 bases. The CDR3 spans 14 residues. V lost 3 bases and J 2 bases, leaving 10 bases between the germline ends. The germline CDR1 and CDR2 sequences are SGHTS and YDEGEE.

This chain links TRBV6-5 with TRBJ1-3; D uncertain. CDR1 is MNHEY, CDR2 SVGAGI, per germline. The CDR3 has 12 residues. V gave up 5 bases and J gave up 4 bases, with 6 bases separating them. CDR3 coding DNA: TGTGCCAGCAGTAACGAGGGAAACACCATATATTTT. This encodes CASSNEGNTIYF.

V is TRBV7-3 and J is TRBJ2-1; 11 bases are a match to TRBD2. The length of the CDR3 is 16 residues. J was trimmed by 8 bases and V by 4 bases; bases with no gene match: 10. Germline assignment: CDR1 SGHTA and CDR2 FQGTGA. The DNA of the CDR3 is TGTGCCAGCAGCTCCGTAGCGGGGGGGCCCATGGATGAGCAGTTCTTC. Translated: CASSSVAGGPMDEQFF.